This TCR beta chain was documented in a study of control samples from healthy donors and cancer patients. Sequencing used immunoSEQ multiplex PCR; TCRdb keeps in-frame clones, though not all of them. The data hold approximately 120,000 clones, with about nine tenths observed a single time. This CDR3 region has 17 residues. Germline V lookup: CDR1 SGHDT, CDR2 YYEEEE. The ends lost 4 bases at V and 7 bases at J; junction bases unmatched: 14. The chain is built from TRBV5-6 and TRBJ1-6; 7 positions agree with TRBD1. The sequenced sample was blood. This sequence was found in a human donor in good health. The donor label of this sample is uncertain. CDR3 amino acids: CASSLRDFSGGNSPLHF. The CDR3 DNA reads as TGTGCCAGCAGCCTAAGGGACTTCTCAGGGGGGAATTCACCCCTCCACTTT.